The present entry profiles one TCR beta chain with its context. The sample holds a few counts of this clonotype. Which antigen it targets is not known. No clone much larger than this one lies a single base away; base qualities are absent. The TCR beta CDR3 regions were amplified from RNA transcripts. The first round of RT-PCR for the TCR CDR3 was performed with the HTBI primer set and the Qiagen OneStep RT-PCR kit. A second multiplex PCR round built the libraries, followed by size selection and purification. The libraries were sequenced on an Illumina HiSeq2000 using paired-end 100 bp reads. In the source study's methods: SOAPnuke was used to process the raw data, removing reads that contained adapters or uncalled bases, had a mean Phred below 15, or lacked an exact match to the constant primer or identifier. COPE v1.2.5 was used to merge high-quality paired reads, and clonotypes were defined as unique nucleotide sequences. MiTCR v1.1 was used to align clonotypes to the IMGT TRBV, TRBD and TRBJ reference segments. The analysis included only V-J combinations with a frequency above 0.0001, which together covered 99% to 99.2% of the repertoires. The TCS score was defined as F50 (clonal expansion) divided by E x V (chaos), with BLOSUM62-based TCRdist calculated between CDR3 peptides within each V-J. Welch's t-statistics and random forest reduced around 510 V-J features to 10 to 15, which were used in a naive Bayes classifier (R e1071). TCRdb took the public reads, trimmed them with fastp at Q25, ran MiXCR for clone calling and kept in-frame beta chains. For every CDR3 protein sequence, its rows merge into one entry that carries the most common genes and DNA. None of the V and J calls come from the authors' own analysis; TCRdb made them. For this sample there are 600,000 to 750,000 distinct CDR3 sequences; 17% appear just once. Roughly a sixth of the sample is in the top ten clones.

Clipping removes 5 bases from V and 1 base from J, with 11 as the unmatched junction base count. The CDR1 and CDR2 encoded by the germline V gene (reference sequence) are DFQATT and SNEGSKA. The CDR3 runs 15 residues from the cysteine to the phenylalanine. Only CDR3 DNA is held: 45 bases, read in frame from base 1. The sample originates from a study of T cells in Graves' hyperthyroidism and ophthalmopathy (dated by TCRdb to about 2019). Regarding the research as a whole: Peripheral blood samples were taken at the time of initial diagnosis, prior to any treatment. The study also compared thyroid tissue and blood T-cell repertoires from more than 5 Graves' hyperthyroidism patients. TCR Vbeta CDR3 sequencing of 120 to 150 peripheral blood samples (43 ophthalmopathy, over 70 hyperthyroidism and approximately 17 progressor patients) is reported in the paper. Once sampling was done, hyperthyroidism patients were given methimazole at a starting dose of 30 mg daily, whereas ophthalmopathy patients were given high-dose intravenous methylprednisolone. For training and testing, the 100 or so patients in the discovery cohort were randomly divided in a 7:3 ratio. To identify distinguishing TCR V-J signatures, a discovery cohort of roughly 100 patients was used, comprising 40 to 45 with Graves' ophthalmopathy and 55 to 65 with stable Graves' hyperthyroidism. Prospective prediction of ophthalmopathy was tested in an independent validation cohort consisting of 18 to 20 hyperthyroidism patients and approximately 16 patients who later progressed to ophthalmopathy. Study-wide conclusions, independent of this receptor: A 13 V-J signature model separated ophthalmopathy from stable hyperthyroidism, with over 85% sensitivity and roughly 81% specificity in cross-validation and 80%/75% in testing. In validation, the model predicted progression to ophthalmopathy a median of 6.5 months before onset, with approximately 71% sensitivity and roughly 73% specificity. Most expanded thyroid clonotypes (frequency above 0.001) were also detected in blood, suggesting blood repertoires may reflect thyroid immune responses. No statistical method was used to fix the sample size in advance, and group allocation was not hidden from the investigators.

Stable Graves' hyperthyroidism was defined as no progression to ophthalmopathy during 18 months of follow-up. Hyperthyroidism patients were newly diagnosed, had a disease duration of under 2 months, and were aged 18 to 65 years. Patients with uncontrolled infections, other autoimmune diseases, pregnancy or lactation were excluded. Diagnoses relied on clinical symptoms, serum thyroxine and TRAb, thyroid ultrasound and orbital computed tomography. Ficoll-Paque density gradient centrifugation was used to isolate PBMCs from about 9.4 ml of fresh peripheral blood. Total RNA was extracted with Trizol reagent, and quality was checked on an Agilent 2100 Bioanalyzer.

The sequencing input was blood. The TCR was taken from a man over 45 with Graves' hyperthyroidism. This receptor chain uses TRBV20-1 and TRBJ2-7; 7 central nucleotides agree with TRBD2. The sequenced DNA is TGCAGTGCTCCCGCCGGGGAGGGCTTTTCCTACGAGCAGTACTTC. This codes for CSAPAGEGFSYEQYF.